This paragraph covers one TCR beta chain sequence. This entry comes from a study of T cell responses to AZD1222 COVID-19 vaccine. Repertoires were generated with immunoSEQ multiplex PCR, while TCRdb's copy carries only in-frame clones and drops some. The table includes about 130,000 clones, more than 90% detected once. Sequences were derived from peripheral blood, sampled 28 days after the second AZD1222 dose. This receptor was identified in an adult who received the AZD1222 COVID-19 vaccine.

The DNA of the CDR3 is TGTGCCAGCAGCTTGGAAATAGGGAATACGCAGTATTTT. It encodes CASSLEIGNTQYF. The chain carries TRBV5-4 and TRBJ2-3; D not certain. The CDR3 covers 13 residues. The germline CDR1 and CDR2 sequences are SGHNT and YYREEE (reference sequence). Trimming took off 0 bases at V and 7 bases at J, with 9 bases between the two ends. Together with reference TRBV5-4 and TRBJ2-3, the CDR3 gives the full variable domain: ETGVTQSPTHLIKTRGQQVTLRCSSQSGHNTVSWYQQALGQGPQFIFQYYREEENGRGNFPPRFSGLQFPNYSSELNVNALELDDSALYLCASSLEIGNTQYFGPGTRLTVL.